The entry below gives a single T cell receptor beta chain sequence along with its context. Its specificity is not known. The deep-level immunoSEQ assay was used. Using immunoSEQ multiplex PCR, the repertoire was profiled, and TCRdb retains in-frame clones only, with some absent. The sample has 2,500,000 or so clones, 93% seen once. This sample is drawn from a study of shared clonotypes between healthy human individuals. Study results and caveats: Compared with memory subsets, naive subsets generally had larger estimated richness.

The CDR3 is 14 residues long. Trimming shortened V by 4 bases and J by 0 bases, and 9 bases separated the two germline ends. From germline, CDR1 is SGHTA and CDR2 FQGTGA. All participating donors were Caucasian adults from Nashville, Tennessee. Memory CD4+ cells were the fraction left after CD45RA+ naive selection. Sequencing was carried out using naive CD4+ T cells from PBMCs. The sample's subset: CD45RA+ positively selected. This clonotype originated in a man aged 18 to 30 in good health. Some clones in this sample may be carry-over from other donors' samples. V gene TRBV7-3 combines with J gene TRBJ2-5; D unresolved. Written as DNA, the CDR3 is TGTGCCAGCAGCTCCCCCCGCGACCAAGAGACCCAGTACTTC. Amino acids: CASSSPRDQETQYF.